This T cell receptor (beta chain) appears in the sequencing data of a study of shared T cell receptors in the human thymus. Between the trimmed V and J ends, which lost 5 bases and 3 bases, there was a span of 10 bases. The CDR3 contains 13 residues. CDR1 and CDR2 (germline): MNHEY, SMNVEV (reference sequence). The table came from immunoSEQ multiplex PCR; TCRdb's copy has only in-frame clones and leaves some out. The sample carries some 400,000 clones, 85% to 95% recorded once. Specimen: thymocytes. The chain combines TRBV27 with TRBJ1-2; a weak D match, TRBD1 (6 bases). The TCR comes from a human donor. This CDR3 is CASSLDRDYGYTF. The CDR3 DNA is TGTGCCAGCAGTCTGGACAGAGACTATGGCTACACCTTC.